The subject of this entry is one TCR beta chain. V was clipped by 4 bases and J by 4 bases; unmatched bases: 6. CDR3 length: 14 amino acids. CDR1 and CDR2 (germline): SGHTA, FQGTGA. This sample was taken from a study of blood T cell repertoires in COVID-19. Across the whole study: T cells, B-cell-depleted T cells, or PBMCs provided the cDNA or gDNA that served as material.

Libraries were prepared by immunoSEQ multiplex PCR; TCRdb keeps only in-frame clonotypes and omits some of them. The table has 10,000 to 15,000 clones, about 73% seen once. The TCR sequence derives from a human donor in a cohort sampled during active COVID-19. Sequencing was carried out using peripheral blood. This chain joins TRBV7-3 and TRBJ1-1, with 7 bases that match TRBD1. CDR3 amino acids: CASSSSQGGTEAFF. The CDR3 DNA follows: TGTGCCAGCAGCTCCTCCCAGGGGGGCACTGAAGCTTTCTTT.